What follows describes a single TCR beta chain. Its cognate antigen has yet to be identified. It has no much larger one-base neighbor in the sample; base qualities were not kept. The sample originates from a study of cytomegalovirus exposure and HLA in healthy donors (dated 2017 in TCRdb). General notes on the study: An earlier analysis of approximately 600 of the donors reported approximately 290 Gb of sequence data and roughly 100 million unique TCR beta sequences from about 180 million T cells. Among 350 to 400 genotyped donors of the cohort, an average of 235,054 unique TCR beta nucleotide sequences were sequenced per donor, roughly a sixth of them non-productive. The number of donors typed differed by locus, with roughly 620-630 for A, B, C, DRB1 and DQB1, 522 for DQA1, nearly 610 for DPA1, and some 440 for DPB1. In the later analysis, no new phenotypic data were used to find candidate immune exposures; instead, reliance was placed on TCR beta sequences and their occurrence across donors. To predict cytomegalovirus infection status, the study combined high-throughput TCR immunosequencing, statistical association of individual TCRs with disease status, and machine learning. Both class I and class II loci were covered by HLA typing, at four-digit resolution. Several DR-DQ haplotypes were handled as single units for association and clustering, since linkage in the cohort was strong. The aim of the study was to test whether cataloging public T cell receptors could identify signatures of past pathogen exposure. A later genetic analysis took genome-wide SNP genotypes for about three fifths of the 666 donors and used that subset as a discovery cohort. The T cell repertoires of about 700 subjects were profiled by immunosequencing and related to cytomegalovirus serostatus. Donor age, sex, ethnicity and CMV serostatus were compiled together with the repertoire data. All discovery cohort repertoires had been generated on a single sequencing platform. Besides the first cohort of hundreds of subjects, a separate validation cohort made up of over a hundred different subjects was used. A later analysis re-examined previously published TCR beta repertoires from over 500 donors and added high-resolution HLA genotyping to investigate patterns of TCR occurrence. Of the roughly 400 genotyped donors, roughly 80% fell in the genetic ancestry cluster associated with self-reported Caucasian donors. An earlier analysis of some 600 of the donors applied high-throughput TCR beta sequencing to assess whether each TCR beta V gene segment acted as functional or pseudogenic. An early release covering 550 to 700 HLA-typed donors comprised roughly 300 gigabases of sequencing data and approximately 80 million unique TCR sequences. Overall study outcomes, separate from this receptor: In vitro tests confirmed that three of the cytomegalovirus-associated TCR beta chains recognize cytomegalovirus antigens. Some IMGT-functional V segments, including TRBV6-2 and TRBV6-3, could not be told apart with the 87-base-pair reads, so those segments were excluded. An association between a missense DCLRE1C variant and V-gene and J-gene trimming of TCR beta chains was found in a later genetic analysis and replicated in an independent cohort. According to a later analysis, TCR association rates differed among HLA loci, with DRB1 alleles showing the most associated TCRs and HLA-C alleles showing the fewest. Because counts were too low, about 18 rarely observed V segments, including chromosome 9 orphons, were excluded from the earlier analysis of fewer than 650 of the donors. CMV serostatus was the only immune exposure information available for the cohort. Several of the top co-occurrence clusters appeared to be linked to parvovirus B19, influenza, CMV and Epstein-Barr virus, according to a later analysis. An earlier analysis of around 500 of the donors showed that most TCR beta V segments appeared in productive rearrangements either about 87% or about 30% of the time, which broadly matched IMGT annotations. A later analysis associated 16,951 TCR beta sequences with specific HLA alleles at a false discovery rate of 0.05. Linkage disequilibrium might explain the correlated functional status among segregating V segments, but an unknown experimental factor could not be excluded. The study listed 150 to 200 TCR beta chains as associated with cytomegalovirus. Roughly uniform sequencing depth across donors was assumed in presence/absence analyses, although this assumption may not hold. Because HLA typing was unavailable for some donors at each locus, only the typed subset was used in association tests. Most CMV-associated TCR beta chains appeared to be HLA-restricted in a later analysis, and the HLA associations seemed to be driven largely by CMV exposure. Assigning TCR associations to individual alleles was difficult when HLA alleles, especially DR and DQ, strongly co-occurred. It was suggested by the authors that the approach could potentially be generalized to other disease states and immunological phenotypes. In a later analysis, HLA-associated TCR beta chains showed more clonal expansion and lower generation probabilities than non-associated chains that were equally common. Only TCR beta chains were sequenced in this cohort, and the absence of alpha or paired-chain data limited detectable features. A cluster of highly shared sequence variants was judged likely to be a technical artifact of the sequencing pipeline. Most TCR sequences were observed very rarely across donors, whereas some public TCRs were present in many individuals. In a later genetic analysis, fewer N-insertions in productive TCRs were reported among donors in an Asian-associated ancestry cluster than the roughly 670-donor mean. A further reported finding was that TCR beta sequences accurately predicted the HLA-A and HLA-B alleles for most subjects in the first cohort. Cytomegalovirus status was reported to be diagnosed by the classifier with high specificity and sensitivity in both the original and validation cohorts.

CDR1 and CDR2 were assigned from the germline V gene as MNHEY and SVGAGI. The V and J ends are trimmed by 6 bases and 6 bases, leaving 18 bases between them. Counted from cysteine to phenylalanine, this CDR3 has 15 amino acids. The kept DNA is CDR3 alone, 45 bases in frame from the first base. Libraries were prepared through the immunoSEQ multiplex PCR assay. The multiplex PCR relied on a mix of 60 forward primers for TCR Vbeta segments and 13 reverse primers for TCR Jbeta segments. The CDR3 region of rearranged TCR beta genes was amplified from genomic DNA with a multiplex PCR assay. On the Illumina HiSeq System, the amplified TCR beta libraries were sequenced as 87-base-pair reads. As for the original processing: A later analysis counted about 82 million unique TCR beta chains across the 550 to 700 repertoires, and some 11 million of these chains were shared by at least two donors. Raw reads were error-corrected and collapsed into unique sequences with a nearest-neighbor algorithm that merged closely related sequences to remove PCR and sequencing errors. To assign V, D and J gene segments, CDR3 sequences were aligned to IMGT reference sequences. Each retained sequence needed at least a six-nucleotide match to both a V gene segment and a J gene segment. A rearrangement was called productive if the CDR3 had no stop codons and remained in frame with V and J, and every other rearrangement was called non-productive. Following IMGT convention, CDR3 was defined as the stretch from the second conserved V-encoded cysteine up to the conserved J-encoded phenylalanine. In an earlier analysis of 587 of the donors, sequences lacking an unambiguous match to a single V gene segment were excluded. In an earlier analysis of approximately 500 of the donors, a V segment was called functional when productive rearrangements were above 56.7%, and segregating when the standard deviation between donors exceeded 5%. To diagnose cytomegalovirus status from the catalog of TCR beta chain sequences, a statistical classification framework was built. V and J gene assignment, in a later analysis, came from comparing TCR nucleotide sequences with IMGT/GENE-DB human TR gene sequences. A later analysis assigned CDR3 sequences and most-parsimonious VDJ recombination scenarios with the TCRdist pipeline. In a later analysis, each TCR beta chain was defined by its CDR3 amino acid sequence together with its V-gene family, and reads lacking a unique V-gene family were excluded. A later analysis removed several hundred highly shared, low-generation-probability nucleotide sequences to deal with suspected cross-contamination and a sequencing artifact. In a later analysis, a clonal expansion index was calculated for each public chain from normalized within-repertoire ranks of inferred template counts. Generation probabilities in a later analysis came from a VDJ recombination model fitted to out-of-frame rearrangements, and those results were checked against IGoR. In a later analysis, TCR-TCR, TCR-HLA and TCR-CMV co-occurrence was scored with hypergeometric tests, and a repertoire-size bias correction was applied to TCR pairs. False discovery rates were estimated in a later analysis by permuting HLA or CMV assignments 20 times. In a later analysis, co-occurring TCRs were grouped using DBSCAN, with TCRdist sequence similarity added in when clustering inside HLA-allele-positive subsets. Repertoires with fewer than 30,000 or more than 120,000 public chains were left out of co-occurrence clustering, as were a few repertoires with anomalous nucleotide sharing. Sourced from immuneACCESS, this table was stored by TCRdb with only in-frame sequences that have V and J called. A share of the clones is absent; for the studies checked, an unresolved V gene accounts for under half, and the remainder has no known explanation. D and trimming come from the DNA, and the V and J calls and clone size come from that table. The sample table lists about 85,000 clones, 80% of them with a count of one. The ten largest clonotypes hold less than 40% of the sample.

The cohort was made up of roughly 670 healthy bone marrow donors. At the time of sampling, all cohort members were nominally healthy, though unrecorded immune exposures were likely present. The donor tested CMV seropositive, placing the donor among the 289 seropositive members of the cohort. A peripheral blood sample was collected from each donor, and TCR beta sequencing was performed on peripheral blood mononuclear cells. Genomic DNA was extracted from the blood cell samples with the Qiagen DNeasy Blood Extraction Kit. The specimen sequenced was PBMCs. The receptor was derived from a man aged 50 to 60 in good health and CMV-seropositive. The rearranged segments are TRBV6-5 and TRBJ2-1, with a tentative D gene TRBD1 over 5 matching bases. The encoded CDR3 is CASSQPGQGVNEQFF. The nucleotide sequence reads as follows: TGTGCCAGCAGCCAACCCGGCCAAGGGGTCAATGAGCAGTTCTTC.